The 15 T cell receptor beta chains in this list originate from one sample, sequenced in a study of T cells after yellow fever vaccination. TCRdb reprocessed the 5' RACE reads with MiXCR, giving one entry per CDR3 protein. The profile shows about 320,000 distinct CDR3 sequences, 6.5% to 8.5% of them singletons. Material: PBMCs, obtained about 41 days after the first yellow fever vaccination. The receptors originated from a man aged 18 to 29 who received the YFV17D yellow fever vaccine.

Written as DNA, the CDR3 is TGCAGTGCTAGAGCCGTGACAGAGGCCTACGAGCAGTACTTC. Translation: CSARAVTEAYEQYF. The chain combines TRBV20-1 with TRBJ2-7, with a weak D call TRBD1 (5 bases). CDR1 is DFQATT and CDR2 is SNEGSKA in the germline V gene (reference sequence). The CDR3 consists of 14 residues. Trimming took 1 base from V and 2 from J, leaving 12 bases between them.

The chain has TRBV11-2 and TRBJ1-2, with TRBD1 identical over 9 bases. This CDR3 spans 15 amino acids. Trimming took 5 bases from V and 6 from J; bases not matched to a gene: 10. CDR1 SGHAT and CDR2 FQNNGV come from the germline V gene. The chain's CDR3 is CASSPIWDRVNGYTF. As DNA, the CDR3 is TGTGCCAGCAGCCCTATCTGGGACAGGGTGAATGGCTACACCTTC.

This clonotype was detected a few times. This chain uses TRBV6-2 or TRBV6-3 with TRBJ2-5; D remains ambiguous. The germline CDR1 and CDR2 sequences are MNHEY and SVGEGT. CDR3 length: 11 residues. V was clipped by 5 bases and J by 5 bases, with 6 bases between them. CDR3 amino acids: CASSRLETQYF. DNA for the CDR3: TGTGCCAGCAGTCGACTGGAGACCCAGTACTTC.

This clonotype came up a few times. The rearrangement joins TRBV7-2 to TRBJ2-5; D is unclear. The CDR3 is 13 residues long. Germline CDR1 and CDR2: SGHTA and FQGNSA. The germline V and J ends were trimmed by 9 bases and 5 bases, with 16 bases remaining between them. CDR3 loop: CASTWENLETQYF. Written as DNA, the CDR3 is TGTGCCAGTACATGGGAAAATCTGGAGACCCAGTACTTC.

The chain combines TRBV4-2 with TRBJ2-3; 7 positions agree with TRBD1. The CDR3 loop spans 13 amino acids. V shed 1 base and J 7 bases; nucleotides not matched to a gene: 2. Germline V gives CDR1 LGHNA, CDR2 YNFKEQ. The CDR3 protein is CASSQGTGYTQYF. The CDR3 bases are TGTGCCAGCAGCCAAGGGACAGGTTATACGCAGTATTTT.

This clonotype occurred a few times. The J gene is TRBJ2-1, the V gene TRBV4-3; the match to TRBD2 covers 7 bases. Germline V gives CDR1 LGHNA, CDR2 YSLEER. V was clipped by 0 bases and J by 6 bases; unmatched bases: 11. The CDR3 runs to 17 residues. The CDR3 spells CASSQDTDLAGANEQFF. CDR3 DNA sequence: TGCGCCAGCAGCCAAGATACCGACTTAGCGGGTGCCAATGAGCAGTTCTTC.

This clonotype was observed a handful of times. This sequence joins TRBV27 and TRBJ1-1; a weak D match, TRBD1 (6 bases). V was shortened by 4 bases and J by 1 base, with 10 bases between the two germline ends. Per germline, CDR1 MNHEY and CDR2 SMNVEV (reference sequence). The CDR3 is made up of 14 amino acids. This CDR3 reads CASSWGARNTEAFF. The DNA of the CDR3 is TGTGCCAGCAGTTGGGGGGCGAGGAACACTGAAGCTTTCTTT.

This clonotype was seen a handful of times. The chain uses TRBV6-5 and TRBJ2-6; D might be TRBD1 (5 bases). The V and J ends lost 4 bases and 2 bases respectively, with 12 bases between them. Germline-derived CDR1 and CDR2 are MNHEY and SVGAGI. The CDR3 is 16 residues long. CDR3 DNA sequence: TGTGCCAGCAGTTCCCTATGGGGCGCTGGGGCCAACGTCCTGACTTTC. It translates to CASSSLWGAGANVLTF.

This clonotype was picked up many times. The chain carries TRBV5-1 and TRBJ2-4, with D unclear. This CDR3 is 13 amino acids long. With 0 bases removed from V and 6 bases from J, the gap between germline ends came to 7 bases. Germline V gives CDR1 SGHRS, CDR2 YFSETQ. DNA for the CDR3: TGCGCCAGCAGCTTGGGTTGGGGAAACATTCAGTACTTC. Residues: CASSLGWGNIQYF.

Only a few counts were recorded for this clonotype. CDR3 in DNA: TGCAGTGCTAGAGCAGGCTGGGGGACCTCCTACAGCACAGATACGCAGTATTTT. Protein sequence: CSARAGWGTSYSTDTQYF. The V gene is TRBV20-1, the J gene TRBJ2-3; D may be TRBD1 or TRBD2 (5 bases each). V was shortened by 1 base and J by 0 bases, with 20 bases between the two germline ends. The CDR3 runs to 18 residues. Germline values: CDR1 DFQATT, CDR2 SNEGSKA (reference sequence).

This clonotype turned up a few times. The V gene is TRBV7-2, the J gene TRBJ2-3; D is possibly TRBD2 (7 bases). The CDR3 loop spans 15 amino acids. Germline V CDR1 and CDR2: SGHTA, FQGNSA. The V and J ends lost 6 bases and 4 bases respectively, with 17 bases between them. The CDR3 region has the DNA TGTGCCAGCAGGAAAAGGGGGGGGGCATCAGATACGCAGTATTTT. It yields the protein CASRKRGGASDTQYF.

This clonotype has ten or more counts. The V call is TRBV6-5, the J call TRBJ2-3; D remains ambiguous. CDR1 is MNHEY and CDR2 is SVGAGI in the germline V gene. V was trimmed by 4 bases and J by 1 base, leaving 9 bases between them. The CDR3 contains 14 residues. The chain's CDR3 is CASSFTPGTDTQYF. CDR3 nucleotide sequence: TGTGCCAGCAGTTTCACACCCGGCACAGATACGCAGTATTTT.

In its sample, this clonotype was seen a few times. The J gene is TRBJ1-4, the V gene TRBV7-2, with TRBD1 matching 7 bases. V shed 5 bases and J 4 bases; nucleotides not matched to a gene: 7. CDR3 size: 15 residues. Germline-derived CDR1 and CDR2 are SGHTA and FQGNSA. CDR3 sequence reads: CASSPQTGINEKLFF. The CDR3, as DNA: TGTGCCAGCAGCCCGCAGACAGGGATTAATGAAAAACTGTTTTTT.

This clonotype was observed many times. This CDR3 is CASSIQGTPLHF. The CDR3 DNA is TGTGCCAGCAGCATACAGGGGACACCCCTCCACTTT. The rearrangement links TRBV7-2 to TRBJ1-6; 7 bases agree with TRBD1. In germline, CDR1 is SGHTA, CDR2 FQGNSA. J gave up 11 bases and V 5 bases, and 3 bases lay outside the gene matches. The CDR3 sequence is 12 residues long.

The chain employs TRBV5-1 and TRBJ1-3; 7 nucleotides align to TRBD1. With V trimmed by 5 bases and J by 0 bases, 2 bases remained unmatched. CDR3 length: 14 residues. The germline CDR1 and CDR2 sequences are SGHRS and YFSETQ. The CDR3 here is CASSGQVSGNTIYF. DNA for the CDR3: TGCGCCAGCAGTGGACAGGTCTCTGGAAACACCATATATTTT.